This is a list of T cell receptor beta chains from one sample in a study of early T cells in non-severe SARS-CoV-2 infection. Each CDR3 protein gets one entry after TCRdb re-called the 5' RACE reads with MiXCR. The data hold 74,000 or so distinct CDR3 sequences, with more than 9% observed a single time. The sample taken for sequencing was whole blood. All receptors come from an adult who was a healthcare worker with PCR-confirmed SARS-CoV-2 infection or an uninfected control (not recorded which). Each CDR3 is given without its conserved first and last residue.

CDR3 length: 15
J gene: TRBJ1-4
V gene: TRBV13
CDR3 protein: ASSLGQEGAANEKLF

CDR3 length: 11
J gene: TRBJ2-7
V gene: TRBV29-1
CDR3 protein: SVEDVAGGTQY

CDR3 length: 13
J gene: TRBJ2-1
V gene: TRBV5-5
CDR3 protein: ASSLSLQRDNEQF

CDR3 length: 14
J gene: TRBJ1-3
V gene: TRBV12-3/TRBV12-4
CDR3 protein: ASSSDSPSSGNTIY

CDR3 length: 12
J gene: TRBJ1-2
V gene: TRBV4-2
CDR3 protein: ASSQGNSLNGYT

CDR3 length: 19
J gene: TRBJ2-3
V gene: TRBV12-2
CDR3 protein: ASRLVATGRRERGSTDTQY

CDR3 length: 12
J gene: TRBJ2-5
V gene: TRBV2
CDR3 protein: ASSGTGGAETQY

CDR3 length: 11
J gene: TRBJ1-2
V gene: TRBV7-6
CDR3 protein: ASSLETNYGYT

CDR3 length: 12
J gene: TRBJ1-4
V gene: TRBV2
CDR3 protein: ASSEGQAEEKLF

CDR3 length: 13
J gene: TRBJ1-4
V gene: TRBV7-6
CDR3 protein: ASSPGQGAGEKLF

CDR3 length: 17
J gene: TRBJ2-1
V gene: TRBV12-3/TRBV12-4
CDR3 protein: ASSFGLAGSSGSYNEQF

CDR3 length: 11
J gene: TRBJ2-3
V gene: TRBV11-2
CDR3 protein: ASSLGGWGAQY

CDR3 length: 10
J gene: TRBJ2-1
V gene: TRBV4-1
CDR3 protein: ASSQAGARRF

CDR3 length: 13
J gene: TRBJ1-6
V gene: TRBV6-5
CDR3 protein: ASSYGGGLNSPLH

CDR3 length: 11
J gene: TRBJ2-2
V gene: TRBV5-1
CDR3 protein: ASSGTNTGELF

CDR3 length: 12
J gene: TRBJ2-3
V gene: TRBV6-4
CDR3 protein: ASSEAGGQIRSI

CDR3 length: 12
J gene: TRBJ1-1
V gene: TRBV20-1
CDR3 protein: SARGTGLNTEAF

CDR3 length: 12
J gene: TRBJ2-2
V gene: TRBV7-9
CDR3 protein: ASSLVGDTGELF

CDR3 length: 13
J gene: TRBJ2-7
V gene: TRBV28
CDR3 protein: ASSSGTVSSYEQY

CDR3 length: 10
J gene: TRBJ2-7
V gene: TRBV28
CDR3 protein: ASSPNTYEQY

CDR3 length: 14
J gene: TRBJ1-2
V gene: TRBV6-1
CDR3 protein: ASRDRLGGKAYGYT

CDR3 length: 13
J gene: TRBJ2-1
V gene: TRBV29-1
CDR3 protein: SVEITGRGTNEQF

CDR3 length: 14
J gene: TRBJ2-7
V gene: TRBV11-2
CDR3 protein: ASSLKLAISSYEQY

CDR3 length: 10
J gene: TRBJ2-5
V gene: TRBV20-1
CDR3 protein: SARVGVETQY

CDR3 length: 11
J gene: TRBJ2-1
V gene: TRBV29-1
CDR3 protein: SVGEGQGTTQF

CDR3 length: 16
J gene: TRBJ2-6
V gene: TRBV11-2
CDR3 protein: ASRPPGQGVSGANVLT

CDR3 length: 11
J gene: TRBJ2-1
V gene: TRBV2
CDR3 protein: ASTRGAYNEQF